This TCR beta chain was found in a study of blood T cell repertoires in COVID-19 (TCRdb year 2020). At the level of the whole study: The collaborator samples originated in the United States, Italy and Spain and spanned the acute and convalescent phases of COVID-19. The prospective study material was composed of cDNA or gDNA derived from T cells, B-cell-depleted T cells, or PBMCs. Deeply sampled blood TCRbeta repertoires from subjects exposed to, actively infected with, or recovered from COVID-19 were included in the dataset. The repertoires were released in a freely available public database meant as a resource for research on the immune response to SARS-CoV-2. The samples were drawn from the first 160 participants of the ongoing ImmuneRACE study and from 950 to 1,500 subjects provided by 6 global collaborators. The sample metadata nearly always contained a de-identified subject ID, COVID-19 status, age in years and sex. HLA class I and class II types, where available, came from metadata supplied by the sample provider rather than from assay-based typing.

TCRbeta CDR3 regions were amplified from genomic DNA by means of the immunoSEQ Assay, a bias-controlled multiplex PCR. In the paper's pipeline: Within the assay, amplification of reference gene primers was used to estimate how many nucleated cells each sample contained. Sequence reads were collapsed and filtered to measure the absolute abundance of every unique TCRbeta CDR3 rearrangement. Productive Simpson clonality was computed per sample as the square root of Simpson's diversity index over productive rearrangements. TCRdb provides this immuneACCESS table in a form limited to in-frame rearrangements. Some clones are lacking; in checked studies, under half of them reflect an unresolved V gene, and why the rest are absent is not known. V and J calls plus clone size are reproduced from that table; the DNA served to infer D and trimming. Here the sample has about 170,000 clones; 89% occur a single time. The ten most abundant clones make up around 0.77% of the sample.

Enrolling through a virtual design, the prospective study's participants ranged in age from roughly 18 to 89 years and lived across roughly 23 United States geographic areas. In the prospective study, cohorts were assigned on the basis of participant-reported clinical history obtained from a screening survey and a study questionnaire. Recovered participants in ImmuneRACE Cohort 3 were defined by two consecutive negative NP/OP PCR tests, clearance by a healthcare professional, or resolution of symptoms. In the prospective study, whole blood, serum and a nasopharyngeal or oropharyngeal swab were collected from each participant by mobile phlebotomists. Participants in the prospective study had the option to provide additional blood draws and questionnaires over a roughly 2-month period. Before DNA extraction, blood samples from the prospective study were shipped at room temperature or frozen. The CDR3 numbers 17 residues from cysteine through phenylalanine. The sequence is cut down to CDR3 DNA, 51 bases in frame from base 1. The V and J ends are trimmed by 5 bases and 0 bases, leaving 19 bases between them. The germline V gene (reference sequence) specifies MNHEY as CDR1 and SMNVEV as CDR2.

The research as a whole found: The quantity of clinical and demographic metadata differed by source and by participant and was supplied without curation.

Of note for this clone: Its antigen is unknown. One base away there is no much larger clone; base qualities are not given.

The specimen was PBMCs or T cells enriched from blood (not recorded which). The TCR comes from a woman under 30 who had recovered from COVID-19. The chain is assembled from TRBV27 and TRBJ2-5; TRBD1 could be the D gene, as 5 bases match. DNA sequence: TGTGCCAGCAGTCGACGCAGTGGGCTCAGGGACCAAGAGACCCAGTACTTC. Its protein product is CASSRRSGLRDQETQYF.